This T cell receptor beta chain was found in a study of blood T cells in healthy people across ages. Points on this clonotype: The conserved closing phenylalanine or tryptophan is absent in this CDR3, likely reflecting a read error.

The use of a sample-barcoded 5' primer and a J-beta primer mix characterized a second PCR of roughly 7 to 11 cycles. TCRdb analysed the 5' RACE reads with MiXCR anew, one entry per CDR3 protein. The table lists 630,000 or so distinct CDR3 sequences, approximately 30% of them singletons, with 15% to 18% in the top ten. Germline V gives CDR1 SGHAT, CDR2 FQNNGV. The V end lost 1 base, the J end lost 0 bases, and 7 bases lay between the germline ends. This CDR3 spans 15 amino acids. Sequenced sample: blood. The chain has TRBV11-2 and TRBJ2-1; no clear D. This TCR was sampled from an elderly woman in good health. The chain's CDR3 is CASSLGDSSYNEQFL. The CDR3, as DNA: TGTGCCAGCAGCTTAGGCGATAGCTCCTACAATGAGCAGTTCTTG.